Shown below are 27 T cell receptor beta chains from a single sample sequenced in a study of CD8 T cells in Susac syndrome. Random hexamers were used to reverse transcribe roughly 0.5 to 1 ug of RNA. TCRdb redid the calling of the immunoSEQ multiplex PCR reads with MiXCR, one entry per CDR3 protein. The table includes 150,000 to 200,000 distinct CDR3 sequences, 85% to 95% detected once. Input material: CD4+ T cells from PBMCs. The source is a human donor with Susac syndrome.

The J gene is TRBJ2-6, the V gene TRBV3-1; the D gene is possibly TRBD1 (6 bases). Germline loops: CDR1 LGHDT, CDR2 YNNKEL (reference sequence). The CDR3 sequence is 16 residues long. The V end lost 2 bases, the J end lost 1 base, and 9 bases lay between the germline ends. CDR3 in DNA: TGTGCCAGCAGCCAACCCCAGGGGTCTGGGGCCAACGTCCTGACTTTC. Translated, it gives CASSQPQGSGANVLTF.

V usage is TRBV9 and J usage is TRBJ2-2; D is unclear. Germline lookup yields CDR1 SGDLS and CDR2 YYNGEE. This CDR3 has 13 residues. V was cut by 0 bases and J by 4 bases, with 4 bases left in between. The CDR3 DNA sequence: TGTGCCAGCAGCGTAGATCTCACCGGGGAGCTGTTTTTT. It translates to CASSVDLTGELFF.

The rearrangement joins TRBV20-1 to TRBJ1-1; the D is unclear. CDR3 length: 12 residues. Between the trimmed V and J ends, which lost 8 bases and 2 bases, there was a span of 12 bases. The germline gives CDR1 DFQATT, CDR2 SNEGSKA (reference sequence). CDR3 nucleotide sequence: TGCAGTCGGGTGAGGGCTAACACTGAAGCTTTCTTT. Encoded protein: CSRVRANTEAFF.

The chain employs TRBV3-1 and TRBJ2-7; D possibly matches TRBD1 or TRBD2 (5 bases each). Trimming took off 0 bases at V and 6 bases at J, with 15 bases between the two ends. CDR3 size: 15 residues. Per germline, CDR1 LGHDT and CDR2 YNNKEL (reference sequence). The DNA for the CDR3 is TGTGCCAGCAGCCAAGATCATCAGGGCGGGTTCGAGCAGTACTTC. Translated, it gives CASSQDHQGGFEQYF.

This chain links TRBV4-2 with TRBJ2-1; D not resolved. Trimming stripped 0 bases from V and 7 bases from J, with 13 bases between. Germline V CDR1 and CDR2: LGHNA, YNFKEQ. CDR3 length equals 15 residues. CDR3 in DNA: TGTGCCAGCAGCCAAGAAGGTGCGTCTGGGAATGAGCAGTTCTTC. Protein sequence: CASSQEGASGNEQFF.

The DNA for the CDR3 is TGTGCCAGCTCACCAGGAGACAGGGTGGAAGCTTTCTTT. Amino acid sequence: CASSPGDRVEAFF. The chain joins TRBV18 to TRBJ1-1; 7 nucleotides match TRBD1. With V trimmed by 2 bases and J by 8 bases, 5 bases remained unmatched. Germline values: CDR1 KGHSH, CDR2 LQKENI. The length of the CDR3 is 13 residues.

The chain couples TRBV30 to TRBJ1-5; 7 bases align to TRBD1. The germline V gene encodes CDR1 GTSNPN and CDR2 SVGIG (reference sequence). CDR3 length: 17 amino acids. After removal of 2 bases from V and 4 bases from J, the junction contained 14 bases not matched to a gene. The CDR3 protein is CAWSLGTDSAPNQPQHF. DNA of the CDR3: TGTGCCTGGAGTCTAGGGACAGACAGCGCCCCGAATCAGCCCCAGCATTTT.

The V call is TRBV4-2, the J call TRBJ2-7; 9 nucleotides align to TRBD2. Germline V CDR1 and CDR2: LGHNA, YNFKEQ. The CDR3 is 15 residues long. Trimming cost V 1 base and J 2 bases; bases outside gene matches: 3. The chain's CDR3 is CASSQVTSGAYEQYF. CDR3 nucleotide sequence: TGTGCCAGCAGCCAAGTGACTAGCGGAGCCTACGAGCAGTACTTC.

J is TRBJ1-6 and V is TRBV5-1, with no clear D. CDR1 is SGHRS, CDR2 YFSETQ, per germline. The CDR3 sequence is 16 residues long. V lost 0 bases to trimming and J lost 10 bases, with 17 bases between them. In DNA, the CDR3 is TGCGCCAGCAGCTTGGTTGGTGGCAGGTACGGATCACCCCTCCACTTT. Amino acid sequence: CASSLVGGRYGSPLHF.

V is TRBV7-9 and J is TRBJ2-4; D possibly corresponds to TRBD2 (6 bases). This CDR3 region has 15 residues. The V end was cut by 0 bases, the J end by 7 bases, with 13 bases between. The germline V gene encodes CDR1 SEHNR and CDR2 FQNEAQ (reference sequence). The chain's CDR3 is CASSLAAGTGNIQYF. The CDR3 nucleotides read TGTGCCAGCAGCTTAGCGGCGGGAACGGGGAACATTCAGTACTTC.

This clonotype was observed a single time. In nucleotides, the CDR3 is TGCGCCAGCAGCGACGGACTAGCGGGAGGAGCAGGGGCTGGGTCCCAGTACTTC. The encoded protein is CASSDGLAGGAGAGSQYF. V and J are TRBV4-3 and TRBJ2-5; 14 bases map to TRBD2. The CDR3 sequence is 18 residues long. CDR1 is LGHNA, CDR2 YSLEER, per germline. V was clipped by 5 bases and J by 9 bases; unmatched bases: 17.

This sequence joins TRBV2 and TRBJ2-7, with 7 nucleotides matching TRBD2. Trimming at V came to 4 bases and at J to 4 bases, leaving 1 base not matched to a gene. Per germline, CDR1 SNHLY and CDR2 FYNNEI. The CDR3 is 12 residues long. In DNA form, the CDR3 reads TGTGCCAGCAGTGGCGGGGGATACGAGCAGTACTTC. Translating gives CASSGGGYEQYF.

The chain couples TRBV7-2 to TRBJ2-3; the match to TRBD2 covers 11 bases. There are 15 residues in the CDR3. Unmatched junction bases numbered 3, after V lost 1 base and J lost 6 bases. Per the germline V gene, CDR1 is SGHTA and CDR2 is FQGNSA. This CDR3 reads CASSLVTSGSDTQYF. The CDR3 bases are TGTGCCAGCAGCTTAGTTACTAGCGGGAGTGATACGCAGTATTTT.

This clonotype has a single count. The chain combines TRBV18 with TRBJ2-1; tentatively, D is TRBD2 (5 bases). The CDR3 is 13 residues long. CDR1 is KGHSH, CDR2 LQKENI, per germline. V lost 1 base and J 7 bases, leaving 8 bases between the germline ends. As DNA, the CDR3 is TGTGCCAGCTCACCACTCCGGGAAAATGAGCAGTTCTTC. Its translation is CASSPLRENEQFF.

This clonotype was counted a single time. The chain recombines TRBV19 with TRBJ1-1, with 8 bases matching TRBD1. After removal of 5 bases from V and 7 bases from J, the junction contained 9 bases not matched to a gene. Germline lookup yields CDR1 LNHDA and CDR2 SQIVND (reference sequence). This CDR3 comprises 14 residues. The CDR3 DNA sequence: TGTGCCAGTAGTGCAACCAGGGGGCACGTTGAAGCTTTCTTT. Translated: CASSATRGHVEAFF.

CDR3 in amino acids: CASSLGRGQGGLETQYF. The CDR3 bases are TGTGCCAGCAGCTTGGGACGGGGACAGGGAGGTTTGGAGACCCAGTACTTC. The rearrangement uses TRBV11-3 and TRBJ2-5; 9 bases align to TRBD1. V shed 3 bases and J 5 bases; nucleotides not matched to a gene: 13. CDR1 SGHNT and CDR2 YENEEA come from the germline V gene. The CDR3 runs 17 residues.

The V call is TRBV5-4, the J call TRBJ1-1; 9 nucleotides agree with TRBD1. V gave up 4 bases and J gave up 1 base; unmatched junction bases: 8. Germline V gene lookup returns CDR1 SGHNT and CDR2 YYREEE (reference sequence). The CDR3 runs to 16 residues. DNA for the CDR3: TGTGCCAGCAGCCTTCAGGGACAGGGTAGGAACACTGAAGCTTTCTTT. Translating gives CASSLQGQGRNTEAFF.

The J gene is TRBJ2-5, the V gene TRBV15; D uncertain. V was clipped by 1 base and J by 2 bases, with 5 bases between them. Germline V gene sequence: CDR1 LNHNV, CDR2 YYDKDF (reference sequence). CDR3 length: 13 amino acids. The CDR3 DNA is TGTGCCACCAGCAGAGCTATACAAGAGACCCAGTACTTC. Amino acids: CATSRAIQETQYF.

The chain combines TRBV5-1 with TRBJ2-7; D may match TRBD1 or TRBD2 (6 bases each). The germline V gene encodes CDR1 SGHRS and CDR2 YFSETQ. V was pared by 4 bases and J by 0 bases, with 17 bases between. The CDR3 loop spans 16 amino acids. CDR3 region: CASSGGGVGGSYEQYF. CDR3 DNA: TGCGCCAGCAGCGGAGGGGGAGTGGGGGGCTCCTACGAGCAGTACTTC.

This clonotype has only one observation. The chain carries TRBV6-1 and TRBJ1-5; no firm D call. The CDR3 runs 15 residues. V was shortened by 5 bases and J by 4 bases, with 15 bases between the two germline ends. CDR1 MNHNS and CDR2 SASEGT come from the germline V gene. The CDR3 bases are TGTGCCAGCAGTCCTCCTGGTCCTGTTAATCAGCCCCAGCATTTT. The encoded protein is CASSPPGPVNQPQHF.

The chain recombines TRBV14 with TRBJ2-1; D gene uncertain. V was pared by 2 bases and J by 6 bases, with 11 bases between. Germline CDR1 reads SGHDN; CDR2 reads FVKESK. This CDR3 comprises 14 residues. Here the CDR3 reads CASSQRGLSNEQFF. CDR3 DNA: TGTGCCAGCAGCCAAAGAGGATTGAGCAATGAGCAGTTCTTC. The complete variable domain, with remaining parts taken from reference TRBV14 and TRBJ2-1, reads EAGVTQFPSHSVIEKGQTVTLRCDPISGHDNLYWYRRVMGKEIKFLLHFVKESKQDESGMPNNRFLAERTGGTYSTLKVQPAELEDSGVYFCASSQRGLSNEQFFGPGTRLTVL.

The gene calls are TRBV20-1 and TRBJ2-2; TRBD2 matches at 11 bases. J lost 6 bases, V lost 3 bases, and 12 bases had no gene match. The V gene's germline CDR1 is DFQATT and CDR2 SNEGSKA (reference sequence). This CDR3 has 17 residues. As DNA, the CDR3 is TGCAGTGCTAGCCGGTTACTAGCGGGAGACGCTTCCGGGGAGCTGTTTTTT. It translates to CSASRLLAGDASGELFF.

J is TRBJ1-3 and V is TRBV13; D call uncertain. Deletions cut 6 bases from V and 1 base from J, with 10 bases between. Per the germline V gene, CDR1 is PRHDT and CDR2 is FYEKMQ (reference sequence). The CDR3 length is 14 residues. For the CDR3, the DNA is TGTGCCAGCAGTGACCGGGGATCTGGAAACACCATATATTTT. This codes for CASSDRGSGNTIYF.

J is TRBJ2-5 and V is TRBV7-9, with D perhaps matching TRBD2 (6 bases). Trimming took off 5 bases at V and 5 bases at J, with 21 bases between the two ends. CDR3 length equals 16 residues. CDR1 is SEHNR and CDR2 is FQNEAQ in the germline V gene (reference sequence). CDR3 in DNA: TGTGCCAGCAGCCGTGATGCGGGGCAGGATGGCGAGACCCAGTACTTC. Protein: CASSRDAGQDGETQYF.

This chain uses TRBV20-1 with TRBJ1-1; D might be TRBD1 (6 bases). V dropped 5 bases and J dropped 10 bases, with 11 bases sitting between them. The CDR3 is 10 amino acids. Germline V gives CDR1 DFQATT, CDR2 SNEGSKA (reference sequence). The CDR3 protein is CSAPGVGAFF. The CDR3 DNA reads TGCAGTGCTCCAGGGGTAGGAGCTTTCTTT.

V usage is TRBV28 and J usage is TRBJ2-2; 13 bases fit TRBD2. The germline CDR1 and CDR2 sequences are MDHEN and SYDVKM. This CDR3 has 16 amino acids. The V segment lost 5 bases and the J segment 5 bases; nucleotides outside the gene matches: 5. CDR3 loop: CASSLTSGRGTGELFF. CDR3 nucleotides: TGTGCCAGCAGTCTAACTAGCGGGAGGGGAACCGGGGAGCTGTTTTTT.

The J gene is TRBJ2-1, the V gene TRBV20-1, with D perhaps matching TRBD1 or TRBD2 (5 bases each). Trimming took off 0 bases at V and 0 bases at J, with 12 bases between the two ends. Looked up from germline, CDR1 is DFQATT and CDR2 is SNEGSKA (reference sequence). This CDR3 spans 16 amino acids. In DNA form, the CDR3 reads TGCAGTGCTAGAGATTTCAAGGGGAGCTCCTACAATGAGCAGTTCTTC. Protein sequence: CSARDFKGSSYNEQFF.